What follows are 16 T cell receptor beta chains derived from one specimen sequenced in a study of response to subunit inactivated influenza vaccine. TCRdb called the RT-PCR reads again in MiXCR, with one record for every CDR3 protein. Altogether about 800,000 distinct CDR3 sequences are present, around 20% being singletons, with the ten largest covering roughly 10%. Source: PBMCs from blood, taken roughly 5 days after vaccination. The origin of the receptors is a man in his fifties or sixties who received an inactivated influenza vaccine.

The chain recombines TRBV4-3 with TRBJ2-7, with D tentatively TRBD1 or TRBD2 (5 bases each). Between the trimmed V and J ends, which lost 1 base and 3 bases, there was a span of 13 bases. Germline V gene data show CDR1 as LGHNA and CDR2 as YSLEER. This CDR3 has 15 amino acids. Here the CDR3 DNA reads TGCGCCAGCAGCCAAGGGTGGGACCAGATCTACGAGCAGTACTTC. As protein: CASSQGWDQIYEQYF.

This sequence joins TRBV7-8 and TRBJ1-2, with 7 bases lining up with TRBD1. V dropped 1 base and J dropped 2; count of bases not matched to a gene: 4. The CDR3 contains 15 residues. Germline CDR1 is SGHVS and CDR2 is FQNEAQ. CDR3 loop: CASSLGGGRNYGYTF. The CDR3 bases are TGTGCCAGCAGCTTAGGAGGGGGCCGGAACTATGGCTACACCTTC. Drawing the rest from reference TRBV7-8 and TRBJ1-2, the complete variable domain is GAGVSQSPRYKVAKRGQDVALRCDPISGHVSLFWYQQALGQGPEFLTYFQNEAQLDKSGLPSDRFFAERPEGSVSTLKIQRTQQEDSAVYLCASSLGGGRNYGYTFGSGTRLTVV.

The CDR3 region has the DNA TGCAGTGCTAGGGAGGCCCCCGAGCAGTACTTC. Amino acid sequence: CSAREAPEQYF. The chain joins TRBV20-1 to TRBJ2-7; D is perhaps TRBD2 (5 bases). This CDR3 has 11 residues. V lost 3 bases to trimming and J lost 6 bases, with 9 bases between them. The germline V gene has CDR1 DFQATT and CDR2 SNEGSKA (reference sequence).

In its sample, this clonotype was seen a few times. This chain uses TRBV7-6 with TRBJ1-2; perhaps TRBD1 as D (5 bases). V lost 5 bases to trimming and J lost 0 bases, with 13 bases between them. The V gene's germline CDR1 is SGHVS and CDR2 FNYEAQ. The CDR3 covers 15 residues. CDR3 nucleotides: TGTGCCAGCAGCCCCCGAGGGGATTCTAACTATGGCTACACCTTC. Its protein is CASSPRGDSNYGYTF.

This clonotype was found a few times. The chain carries TRBV12-3 or TRBV12-4 and TRBJ2-5; TRBD2 is a possible D gene (6 bases). Trimming shortened V by 6 bases and J by 1 base, and 9 bases separated the two germline ends. The CDR3 loop spans 13 amino acids. CDR3 sequence: CASRGTVQETQYF. CDR3 DNA sequence: TGTGCCAGCAGGGGGACTGTCCAAGAGACCCAGTACTTC.

In its sample, this clonotype was seen a few times. The rearrangement uses TRBV25-1 and TRBJ1-1; D remains ambiguous. The CDR3 runs 10 residues. The germline CDR1 and CDR2 sequences are MGHDK and SYGVNS. V lost 4 bases and J 6 bases, leaving 3 bases between the germline ends. CDR3 sequence: CASSGPEAFF. The DNA for the CDR3 is TGTGCCAGCAGTGGACCTGAAGCTTTCTTT. Full variable domain (outside the CDR3, taken from reference TRBV25-1 and TRBJ1-1): EADIYQTPRYLVIGTGKKITLECSQTMGHDKMYWYQQDPGMELHLIHYSYGVNSTEKGDLSSESTVSRIRTEHFPLTLESARPSHTSQYLCASSGPEAFFGQGTRLTVV.

The V and J genes are TRBV6-1 and TRBJ2-7; the match to TRBD1 covers 10 bases. Germline V lookup: CDR1 MNHNS, CDR2 SASEGT. This CDR3 has 13 amino acids. V lost 6 bases and J lost 5; bases outside the gene matches: 4. The CDR3 is CASRGTGADEQYF. In nucleotides, the CDR3 is TGTGCCAGCAGGGGGACAGGGGCCGACGAGCAGTACTTC.

The table lists this clonotype with a few counts. The CDR3 here is CSVRTGGNTEAFF. CDR3 nucleotide sequence: TGCAGCGTTCGGACAGGGGGTAACACTGAAGCTTTCTTT. The chain uses TRBV29-1 and TRBJ1-1; 10 bases are shared with TRBD1. The CDR3 contains 13 residues. In germline, CDR1 is SQVTM, CDR2 ANQGSEA. J lost 2 bases, V lost 5 bases, and 2 bases had no gene match.

Ten or more counts support this clonotype. This chain uses TRBV6-5 with TRBJ2-7; the D is unclear. The length of the CDR3 is 11 residues. Trimming stripped 0 bases from V and 6 bases from J, with 3 bases between. Germline values: CDR1 MNHEY, CDR2 SVGAGI. The DNA for the CDR3 is TGTGCCAGCAGTTACTCAGCCGAGCAGTACTTC. Amino acid sequence: CASSYSAEQYF.

This clonotype was seen only a few times. Sequence at one end of the junction differs from germline and may be a read error. This chain joins TRBV20-1 and TRBJ1-5; TRBD1 matches 7 bases. The CDR3 has 14 amino acids. Germline V gives CDR1 DFQATT, CDR2 SNEGSKA (reference sequence). CDR3 nucleotide sequence: TGCAGTGCGAGAGATTATCAGGGGGGCCAGCCCCAGCATTTT. Translating gives CSARDYQGGQPQHF.

This clonotype showed up just a few times. The genes are TRBV20-1 and TRBJ1-3, with a tentative D call TRBD1 (6 bases). Germline assignment: CDR1 DFQATT and CDR2 SNEGSKA (reference sequence). The CDR3 totals 13 residues. Deletions cut 3 bases from V and 0 bases from J, with 6 bases between. The CDR3 is CSARDSSGNTIYF. The CDR3, as DNA: TGCAGTGCTAGGGACAGCTCTGGAAACACCATATATTTT.

The rearrangement uses TRBV7-9 and TRBJ2-3, with 10 bases matching TRBD2. This CDR3 contains 15 residues. Germline CDR1 reads SEHNR; CDR2 reads FQNEAQ (reference sequence). V dropped 5 bases and J dropped 7; count of bases not matched to a gene: 9. CDR3 in DNA: TGTGCCAGCAGCCTTCTAGCGGGAGACAAGTATACGCAGTATTTT. It codes for CASSLLAGDKYTQYF.

This clonotype turned up a few times. The chain is built from TRBV5-1 and TRBJ2-3, with 9 bases matching TRBD2. The CDR3 runs to 16 residues. Trimming at V came to 0 bases and at J to 3 bases, leaving 5 bases not matched to a gene. Germline CDR1 reads SGHRS; CDR2 reads YFSETQ. CDR3: CASSLDLAGGTDTQYF. The CDR3 coding sequence is TGCGCCAGCAGCTTGGATTTGGCGGGGGGGACAGATACGCAGTATTTT.

This clonotype was recorded once. The V call is TRBV20-1, the J call TRBJ2-5, with D maybe TRBD1 (5 bases). Germline V gene data show CDR1 as DFQATT and CDR2 as SNEGSKA (reference sequence). There are 13 residues in the CDR3. V was trimmed by 0 bases and J by 5 bases, leaving 10 bases between them. The CDR3 DNA follows: TGCAGTGCTAGAGACAGTAAGGGGGAGACCCAGTACTTC. This encodes CSARDSKGETQYF.

This clonotype appeared a few times. The chain employs TRBV4-3 and TRBJ2-7, with 7 nucleotides matching TRBD1. The CDR3 has 15 amino acids. The J segment lost 1 base and the V segment lost 5 bases, leaving 8 bases of the junction unmatched. Germline V gene sequence: CDR1 LGHNA, CDR2 YSLEER. The CDR3 nucleotides read TGCGCCAGCAGCAAACAGTTGACAGGGTCCTACGAGCAGTACTTC. It encodes CASSKQLTGSYEQYF.

Only a few counts were recorded for this clonotype. This rearrangement joins TRBV11-2 to TRBJ2-1; TRBD1 matches 9 bases. CDR1 is SGHAT, CDR2 FQNNGV, per germline. V dropped 1 base and J dropped 6; count of bases not matched to a gene: 7. The CDR3 length is 16 residues. The CDR3 sequence is CASSLVLGQGSNEQFF. The CDR3 DNA reads as TGTGCCAGCAGCTTAGTGCTCGGACAGGGGAGCAATGAGCAGTTCTTC.